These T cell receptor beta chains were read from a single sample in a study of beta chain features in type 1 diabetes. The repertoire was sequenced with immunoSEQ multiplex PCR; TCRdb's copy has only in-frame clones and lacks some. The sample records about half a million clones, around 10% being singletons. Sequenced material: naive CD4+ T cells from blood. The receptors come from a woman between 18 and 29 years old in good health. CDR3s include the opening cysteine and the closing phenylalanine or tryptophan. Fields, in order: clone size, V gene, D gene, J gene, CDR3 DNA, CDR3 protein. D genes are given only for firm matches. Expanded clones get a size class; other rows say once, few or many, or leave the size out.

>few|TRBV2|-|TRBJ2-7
TGTGCCAGCAGTGACAGAGTCGAGCAGTACTTC
CASSDRVEQYF
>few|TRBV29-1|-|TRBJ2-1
TGCAGCGGAGGCTTAAGCTCCTACAATGAGCAGTTCTTC
CSGGLSSYNEQFF
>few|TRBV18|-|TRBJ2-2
TGTGCCAGCTCAACGGGACTTTTTAACACCGGGGAGCTGTTTTTT
CASSTGLFNTGELFF
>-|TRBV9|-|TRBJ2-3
TGTGCCAGCAGCTACGGGGGAGACACAGATACGCAGTATTTT
CASSYGGDTDTQYF
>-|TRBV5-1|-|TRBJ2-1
TGCGCCAGCAGCTCATCCGGGAGTCTGCTCGATGAGCAGTTCTTC
CASSSSGSLLDEQFF
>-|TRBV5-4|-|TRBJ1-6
TGTGCCAGCAGCTTGGGCCAGCCAAATTCACCCCTCCACTTT
CASSLGQPNSPLHF
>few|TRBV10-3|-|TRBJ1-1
TGTGCCATCAGTGAGTCCGAGGCCCCCACTGAAGCTTTCTTT
CAISESEAPTEAFF
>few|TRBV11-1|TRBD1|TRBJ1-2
TGTGCCAGCAGCTCCAAGACAGGGGCCAACTATGGCTACACCTTC
CASSSKTGANYGYTF
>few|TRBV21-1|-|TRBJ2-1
TGTGCCAGCAGCAAAGACCATCTTGGGCACAATGAGCAGTTCTTC
CASSKDHLGHNEQFF
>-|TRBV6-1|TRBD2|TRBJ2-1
TGTGCCAGCAGCTGGGGGACTAGCGGGAAAGGAGAGCAGTTCTTC
CASSWGTSGKGEQFF
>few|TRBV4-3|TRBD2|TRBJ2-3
TGCGCCAGCAGCCATCGGACTAGCGGTACAGATACGCAGTATTTT
CASSHRTSGTDTQYF
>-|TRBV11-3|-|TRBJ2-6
TGTGCCAGCAGCTTCATTACTGGGGCCAACGTCCTGACTTTC
CASSFITGANVLTF
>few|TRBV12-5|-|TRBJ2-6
TGTGCTAGCTTCCGAGGGACCGGGGCCAACGTCCTGACTTTC
CASFRGTGANVLTF
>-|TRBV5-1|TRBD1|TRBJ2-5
TGCGCCAGCAGCTTGGCGACAGGGCAAGAGACCCAGTACTTC
CASSLATGQETQYF
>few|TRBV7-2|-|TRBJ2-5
TGTGCCAGCAGCTGGGCGGAGGGACAAGAGACCCAGTACTTC
CASSWAEGQETQYF
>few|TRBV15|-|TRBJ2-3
TGTGCCACCAGCAGAGATTTTCGGGGAGGACTACGCACAGATACGCAGTATTTT
CATSRDFRGGLRTDTQYF
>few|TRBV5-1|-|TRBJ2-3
TGCGCCAGCAGCGAGGGGACACCCCTTACAGATACGCAGTATTTT
CASSEGTPLTDTQYF
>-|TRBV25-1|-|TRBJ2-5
TGTGCCAGCAGCCGGGCCAAGCAAGAGACCCAGTACTTC
CASSRAKQETQYF
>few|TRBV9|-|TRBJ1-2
TGTGCCAGCAGCGTAGATGGTAACTATGGCTACACCTTC
CASSVDGNYGYTF
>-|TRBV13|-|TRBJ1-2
TGTGCCAGCAGCTTAAATGTCGGACGGTTGGACTTC
CASSLNVGRLDF
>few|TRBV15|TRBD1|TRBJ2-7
TGTGCCACCAGCAGTGGATTGGGACAGGGTCCCGAGCAGTACTTC
CATSSGLGQGPEQYF
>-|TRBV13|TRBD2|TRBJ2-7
TGTGCCAGCAGCCCCGGACTAGCGGGAGGCAGGCAGAACTACGAGCAGTACTTC
CASSPGLAGGRQNYEQYF
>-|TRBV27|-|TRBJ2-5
TGTGCCAGCAGTTTAACTTCCGGATGGGGTCCCCAAGAGACCCAGTACTTC
CASSLTSGWGPQETQYF
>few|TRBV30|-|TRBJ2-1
TGTGCCTGGAAGTCCGACGGGAGAGTCGATGAGCAGTTCTTC
CAWKSDGRVDEQFF
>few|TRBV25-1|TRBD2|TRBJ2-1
TGTGCCAGCAGTGAAGGGTGGTGGGGGACTAGCGGGAGGGATGAGCAGTTCTTC
CASSEGWWGTSGRDEQFF
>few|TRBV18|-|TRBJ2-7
TGTGCCAGCTCACCACGGCTGCCCTACGAGCAGTACTTC
CASSPRLPYEQYF
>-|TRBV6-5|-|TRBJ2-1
TGTGCCAGCAGTTACTCGATTCAGGGTAGGCATGAGCAGTTCTTC
CASSYSIQGRHEQFF
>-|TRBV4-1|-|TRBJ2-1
TGCGCCAGCAGCCAAGCTCCTACCCCGTACAATGAGCAGTTCTTC
CASSQAPTPYNEQFF
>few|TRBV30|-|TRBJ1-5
TGTGCCTGGAGTGGCGGACCGAGCAATCAGCCCCAGCATTTT
CAWSGGPSNQPQHF
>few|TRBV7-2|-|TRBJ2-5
TGTGCCAGCAGCTTAGCGTGGCAGGGGGAGACCCAGTACTTC
CASSLAWQGETQYF
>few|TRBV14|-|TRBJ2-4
TGTGCCAGCAGCCATGCGACCGGCAAGATAACCAAAAACATTCAGTACTTC
CASSHATGKITKNIQYF
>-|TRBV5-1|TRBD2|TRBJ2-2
TGCGCCAGCAGCAGGACTAGCGGGACGACGAACACCGGGGAGCTGTTTTTT
CASSRTSGTTNTGELFF
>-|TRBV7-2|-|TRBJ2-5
TGTGCCAGCAGCTTAGCGGGGGCCCAAGAGACCCAGTACTTC
CASSLAGAQETQYF
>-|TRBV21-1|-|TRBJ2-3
TGTGCCAGCAGCAATCCCCACAGGGCGGATGGAAGCACAGATACGCAGTATTTT
CASSNPHRADGSTDTQYF
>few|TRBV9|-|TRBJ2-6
TGTGCCAGCAGCCGGGACACAGTCACCCCATCCCTGACTTTC
CASSRDTVTPSLTF
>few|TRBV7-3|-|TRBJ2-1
TGTGCCAGCAGCCAGGGACCCAGCTCCTACAATGAGCAGTTCTTC
CASSQGPSSYNEQFF
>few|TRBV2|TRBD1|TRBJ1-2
TGTGCCGTGCAACAGGGGCCACGGCTCCTTAACTATGGCTACACCTTC
CAVQQGPRLLNYGYTF
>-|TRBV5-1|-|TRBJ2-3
TGCGCCAGCAGCCGACTGGGGGGGCCTACGGCAACAGATACGCAGTATTTT
CASSRLGGPTATDTQYF
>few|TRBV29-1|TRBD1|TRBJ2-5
TGCAGCGTTGATGGGACAGGGGTAGAGACCCAGTACTTC
CSVDGTGVETQYF
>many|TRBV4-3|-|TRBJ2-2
TGCGCCAGCAGCCAAGGCAGGGCCGGGGAGCTGTTTTTT
CASSQGRAGELFF
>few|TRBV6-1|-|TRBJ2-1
TGTGCCAGCAGACGACAGGTCGATGAGCAGTTCTTC
CASRRQVDEQFF
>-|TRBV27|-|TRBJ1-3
TGTGCCAGCTCCCTATCCACCTCTGGAAACACCATATATTTT
CASSLSTSGNTIYF
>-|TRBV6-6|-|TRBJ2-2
TGTGCCAGCAGTTACCAAGGGGCCAGGACCGGGGAGCTGTTTTTT
CASSYQGARTGELFF
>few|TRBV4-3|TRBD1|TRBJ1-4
TGCGCCAGCAGCCGGGGACAGGTCAATGAAAAACTGTTTTTT
CASSRGQVNEKLFF
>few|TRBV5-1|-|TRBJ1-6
TGCGCCAGCAGCTCAGGTGTTAATTCACCCCTCCACTTT
CASSSGVNSPLHF
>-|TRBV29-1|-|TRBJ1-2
TGCAGCGTTGGACTGTATAACTATGGCTACACCTTC
CSVGLYNYGYTF
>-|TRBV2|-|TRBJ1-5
TGTGCCAGCACCACAGGGATTAGCAATCAGCCCCAGCATTTT
CASTTGISNQPQHF
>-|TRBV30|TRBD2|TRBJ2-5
TGTGCCTGGGACAGCGGGGGTGACCAGTACTTC
CAWDSGGDQYF
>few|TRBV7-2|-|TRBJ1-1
TGTGCCAGCAGCTCAAGGGCCCATTACAGGCAGGGAAACACTGAAGCTTTCTTT
CASSSRAHYRQGNTEAFF
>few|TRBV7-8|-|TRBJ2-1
TGTGCCAGCAGCTTATTTGCCATGAAGGGTGAGCAGTTCTTC
CASSLFAMKGEQFF
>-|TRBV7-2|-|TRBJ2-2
TGTGCCAGCAGCTTAGCGCTTAACACCGGGGAGCTGTTTTTT
CASSLALNTGELFF
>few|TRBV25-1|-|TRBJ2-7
TGTGCCAGCACCCAGAGCTTCGGTATGTCCGAGCAGTACTTC
CASTQSFGMSEQYF
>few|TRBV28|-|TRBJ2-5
TGTGCCAGCAGCCGCGGACGGGTGGAGACCCAGTACTTC
CASSRGRVETQYF
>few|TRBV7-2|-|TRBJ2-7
TGTGCCAGCAGCCTCAGTAGAACGAGTTCCTTAGCCTACGAGCAGTACTTC
CASSLSRTSSLAYEQYF
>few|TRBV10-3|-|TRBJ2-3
TGTGCCAGCAATCGTAAGATTGGCACAGATACGCAGTATTTT
CASNRKIGTDTQYF
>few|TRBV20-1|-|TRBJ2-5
TGCAGTGCTAGGAATCAAGAGACCCAGTACTTC
CSARNQETQYF
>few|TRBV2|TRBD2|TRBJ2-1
TGTGCCAGCAGTGGGGAAGCGGGGTACAATGAGCAGTTCTTC
CASSGEAGYNEQFF
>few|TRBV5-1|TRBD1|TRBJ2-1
TGCGCCAGCAGCTCACAGACAGGGTTCCTCTACAATGAGCAGTTCTTC
CASSSQTGFLYNEQFF
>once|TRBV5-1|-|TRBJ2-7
TGCGCCAGCAGCTTCGCGGGATCCAACTACGAGCAGTACTTC
CASSFAGSNYEQYF
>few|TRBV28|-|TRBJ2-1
TGTGCCAGCACCAAAACCCCAGGCAATGAGCAGTTCTTC
CASTKTPGNEQFF